This is a list of T cell receptor beta chains from one sample in a study of blood T cell repertoires in COVID-19. Some clones are missing from TCRdb's copy, which holds only in-frame ones; the method was immunoSEQ multiplex PCR. The sample contains approximately 45,000 clones, about 90% of which appear only once. Specimen: peripheral blood. Every receptor here comes from a woman in her thirties or forties with acute or convalescent COVID-19. Each CDR3 is given with its conserved first and last residue. The order of the fields is D gene, J gene, V gene, clone size, CDR3 protein, CDR3 DNA. The D gene is left open where the match is weak. Only some rows state a clone size, as once, few, many or a class for expanded clones.

D gene: .
J gene: TRBJ1-2
V gene: TRBV29-1
clone size: .
CDR3 protein: CSVDRAYGYTF
CDR3 DNA: TGCAGCGTTGACAGGGCCTATGGCTACACCTTC

D gene: .
J gene: TRBJ1-5
V gene: TRBV6-5
clone size: .
CDR3 protein: CASSPIGVNQPQHF
CDR3 DNA: TGTGCCAGCAGTCCCATCGGGGTGAATCAGCCCCAGCATTTT

D gene: .
J gene: TRBJ2-7
V gene: TRBV27
clone size: .
CDR3 protein: CASSWKIGQTYEQYF
CDR3 DNA: TGTGCCAGCAGTTGGAAGATCGGACAGACCTACGAGCAGTACTTC

D gene: TRBD2
J gene: TRBJ2-2
V gene: TRBV5-6
clone size: .
CDR3 protein: CASSLGVGGARTGELFF
CDR3 DNA: TGTGCCAGCAGCTTGGGAGTCGGGGGGGCTCGCACCGGGGAGCTGTTTTTT

D gene: .
J gene: TRBJ1-5
V gene: TRBV12-3/TRBV12-4
clone size: .
CDR3 protein: CASSLQVEHF
CDR3 DNA: TGTGCCAGCAGTTTACAGGTCGAACATTTT

D gene: TRBD2
J gene: TRBJ2-5
V gene: TRBV7-2
clone size: once
CDR3 protein: CASSRTSGAQETQYF
CDR3 DNA: TGTGCCAGCAGTCGGACTAGCGGGGCACAAGAGACCCAGTACTTC

D gene: .
J gene: TRBJ1-2
V gene: TRBV7-3
clone size: .
CDR3 protein: CASSLTGSPGRYGYTF
CDR3 DNA: TGTGCCAGCAGCTTAACCGGGAGCCCGGGGCGCTATGGCTACACCTTC

D gene: .
J gene: TRBJ1-1
V gene: TRBV6-1
clone size: .
CDR3 protein: CASSEWGRGAFF
CDR3 DNA: TGTGCCAGCAGTGAATGGGGGCGCGGAGCTTTCTTT

D gene: .
J gene: TRBJ2-6
V gene: TRBV28
clone size: .
CDR3 protein: CASSLQISGANVLTF
CDR3 DNA: TGTGCCAGCAGCCTACAGATCTCTGGGGCCAACGTCCTGACTTTC

D gene: .
J gene: TRBJ1-6
V gene: TRBV18
clone size: .
CDR3 protein: CASSPGTEIPLHF
CDR3 DNA: TGTGCCAGCTCACCCGGGACTGAGATACCCCTCCACTTT

D gene: TRBD1
J gene: TRBJ1-6
V gene: TRBV9
clone size: .
CDR3 protein: CASSVGQEVSPLHF
CDR3 DNA: TGTGCCAGCAGCGTTGGACAGGAGGTTTCACCCCTCCACTTT

D gene: .
J gene: TRBJ2-7
V gene: TRBV20-1
clone size: .
CDR3 protein: CSATDLGLSSYEQYF
CDR3 DNA: TGCAGTGCTACTGATCTGGGGCTGTCATCCTACGAGCAGTACTTC

D gene: .
J gene: TRBJ1-2
V gene: TRBV5-6
clone size: .
CDR3 protein: CASSSGDLYGYTF
CDR3 DNA: TGTGCCAGCAGCTCCGGGGATCTCTATGGCTACACCTTC

D gene: .
J gene: TRBJ2-7
V gene: TRBV7-2
clone size: once
CDR3 protein: CASSFAGQTYEQYF
CDR3 DNA: TGTGCCAGCAGCTTTGCGGGACAGACCTACGAGCAGTACTTC

D gene: TRBD1
J gene: TRBJ2-7
V gene: TRBV11-3
clone size: .
CDR3 protein: CASSQGQGLYEQYF
CDR3 DNA: TGTGCCAGCAGCCAAGGACAGGGGCTCTACGAGCAGTACTTC

D gene: .
J gene: TRBJ1-3
V gene: TRBV19
clone size: .
CDR3 protein: CASSMTSPRSPGNTIYF
CDR3 DNA: TGTGCCAGTAGTATGACATCTCCTCGGTCCCCCGGAAACACCATATATTTT

D gene: .
J gene: TRBJ1-5
V gene: TRBV6-4
clone size: .
CDR3 protein: CASSPDRNQPQHF
CDR3 DNA: TGTGCCAGCAGTCCCGACAGGAATCAGCCCCAGCATTTT

D gene: .
J gene: TRBJ2-7
V gene: TRBV28
clone size: .
CDR3 protein: CASSLTGWRYEQYF
CDR3 DNA: TGTGCCAGCAGCCTCACAGGGTGGCGGTACGAGCAGTACTTC

D gene: .
J gene: TRBJ1-5
V gene: TRBV19
clone size: .
CDR3 protein: CASSPTGKGNQPQHF
CDR3 DNA: TGTGCCAGTAGTCCTACAGGGAAGGGCAATCAGCCCCAGCATTTT

D gene: .
J gene: TRBJ1-5
V gene: TRBV6-2/TRBV6-3
clone size: .
CDR3 protein: CASSQGTTYQPQHF
CDR3 DNA: TGTGCCAGCAGTCAGGGTACTACTTATCAGCCCCAGCATTTT

D gene: TRBD1
J gene: TRBJ1-1
V gene: TRBV5-6
clone size: .
CDR3 protein: CASSYGQVEAFF
CDR3 DNA: TGTGCCAGCAGCTACGGACAGGTTGAAGCTTTCTTT

D gene: .
J gene: TRBJ2-3
V gene: TRBV29-1
clone size: .
CDR3 protein: CSVARSASSTDTQYF
CDR3 DNA: TGCAGCGTCGCCCGTTCCGCGTCAAGCACAGATACGCAGTATTTT

D gene: TRBD1
J gene: TRBJ1-6
V gene: TRBV27
clone size: .
CDR3 protein: CASTHLGTGGAVYADSPLHF
CDR3 DNA: TGTGCCAGCACCCACCTCGGGACAGGGGGCGCGGTTTATGCTGATTCACCCCTCCACTTT

D gene: TRBD1
J gene: TRBJ1-1
V gene: TRBV3-1/TRBV3-2
clone size: .
CDR3 protein: CASSQAGTETEAFF
CDR3 DNA: TGTGCCAGCAGCCAAGCTGGGACAGAGACTGAAGCTTTCTTT

D gene: .
J gene: TRBJ2-1
V gene: TRBV27
clone size: .
CDR3 protein: CASSLRTRGPHNEQFF
CDR3 DNA: TGTGCCAGCAGTCTCCGGACCAGGGGCCCCCACAATGAGCAGTTCTTC

D gene: .
J gene: TRBJ2-7
V gene: TRBV3-1/TRBV3-2
clone size: .
CDR3 protein: CASSQEGGLAFEQYF
CDR3 DNA: TGTGCCAGCAGCCAAGAGGGGGGGCTGGCTTTCGAGCAGTACTTC

D gene: TRBD2
J gene: TRBJ2-3
V gene: TRBV27
clone size: .
CDR3 protein: CASRKAGGPSDTQYF
CDR3 DNA: TGTGCCAGCAGGAAAGCGGGGGGCCCTTCAGATACGCAGTATTTT

D gene: .
J gene: TRBJ1-2
V gene: TRBV2
clone size: .
CDR3 protein: CASSEDPGPYGYTF
CDR3 DNA: TGTGCCAGCAGTGAAGATCCAGGCCCCTATGGCTACACCTTC

D gene: TRBD2
J gene: TRBJ2-7
V gene: TRBV28
clone size: .
CDR3 protein: CASSSPGRMTTYEQYF
CDR3 DNA: TGTGCCAGCAGCTCCCCCGGGAGGATGACTACCTACGAGCAGTACTTC

D gene: .
J gene: TRBJ1-5
V gene: TRBV6-2/TRBV6-3
clone size: .
CDR3 protein: CASSYVGGRGNQPQHF
CDR3 DNA: TGTGCCAGCAGTTACGTTGGAGGGAGAGGAAATCAGCCCCAGCATTTT

D gene: .
J gene: TRBJ2-7
V gene: TRBV27
clone size: .
CDR3 protein: CASSLGGPGEQYF
CDR3 DNA: TGTGCCAGCAGTTTGGGGGGGCCCGGCGAGCAGTACTTC

D gene: TRBD1
J gene: TRBJ1-1
V gene: TRBV28
clone size: few
CDR3 protein: CASSPTGETEAFF
CDR3 DNA: TGTGCCAGCAGTCCCACAGGGGAGACTGAAGCTTTCTTT

D gene: .
J gene: TRBJ1-1
V gene: TRBV10-3
clone size: once
CDR3 protein: CAISEGALATEAFF
CDR3 DNA: TGTGCCATCAGTGAAGGGGCCCTAGCGACTGAAGCTTTCTTT

D gene: .
J gene: TRBJ1-1
V gene: TRBV5-4
clone size: .
CDR3 protein: CASSFGGQFRDTEAFF
CDR3 DNA: TGTGCCAGCAGCTTCGGTGGTCAATTCCGAGACACTGAAGCTTTCTTT

D gene: TRBD1
J gene: TRBJ1-2
V gene: TRBV27
clone size: .
CDR3 protein: CASSPGTDYGYTF
CDR3 DNA: TGTGCCAGCAGTCCAGGGACAGACTATGGCTACACCTTC

D gene: TRBD1
J gene: TRBJ2-2
V gene: TRBV6-5
clone size: .
CDR3 protein: CASRPGQGTTGELFF
CDR3 DNA: TGTGCCAGCAGACCGGGACAGGGGACGACCGGGGAGCTGTTTTTT

D gene: TRBD2
J gene: TRBJ2-5
V gene: TRBV3-1/TRBV3-2
clone size: .
CDR3 protein: CASSHERTSGKETQYF
CDR3 DNA: TGTGCCAGCAGCCACGAAAGGACTAGCGGGAAAGAGACCCAGTACTTC

D gene: TRBD2
J gene: TRBJ2-7
V gene: TRBV6-5
clone size: .
CDR3 protein: CAGRAGVGSYEQYF
CDR3 DNA: TGTGCCGGCCGAGCGGGGGTGGGCTCCTACGAGCAGTACTTC

D gene: TRBD1
J gene: TRBJ1-2
V gene: TRBV12-3/TRBV12-4
clone size: few
CDR3 protein: CASSSDRVYGYTF
CDR3 DNA: TGTGCCAGCAGCTCGGACAGGGTTTATGGCTACACCTTC

D gene: .
J gene: TRBJ1-5
V gene: TRBV11-2
clone size: .
CDR3 protein: CASSLGGDGQPQHF
CDR3 DNA: TGTGCCAGCAGCTTGGGAGGGGATGGACAGCCCCAGCATTTT

D gene: TRBD2
J gene: TRBJ2-1
V gene: TRBV2
clone size: .
CDR3 protein: CASRMGLAAYNEQFF
CDR3 DNA: TGTGCCAGCAGGATGGGACTAGCGGCTTACAATGAGCAGTTCTTC

D gene: TRBD2
J gene: TRBJ2-1
V gene: TRBV7-9
clone size: .
CDR3 protein: CASSTPSGGRNEQFF
CDR3 DNA: TGTGCCAGCAGCACCCCTAGCGGGGGTCGGAATGAGCAGTTCTTC

D gene: TRBD2
J gene: TRBJ2-7
V gene: TRBV7-2
clone size: once
CDR3 protein: CASSTRTSGRYEQYF
CDR3 DNA: TGTGCCAGCAGCACCCGGACTAGCGGGAGATACGAGCAGTACTTC

D gene: TRBD2
J gene: TRBJ2-5
V gene: TRBV6-1
clone size: .
CDR3 protein: CASSSSLAAQETQYF
CDR3 DNA: TGTGCCAGCAGTTCTTCACTAGCGGCCCAAGAGACCCAGTACTTC

D gene: .
J gene: TRBJ1-2
V gene: TRBV28
clone size: .
CDR3 protein: CASSLPRGYGYTF
CDR3 DNA: TGTGCCAGCAGTTTACCCCGGGGGTATGGCTACACCTTC

D gene: TRBD1
J gene: TRBJ1-2
V gene: TRBV27
clone size: .
CDR3 protein: CASSSSRDRGISGGYTF
CDR3 DNA: TGTGCCAGCAGTTCATCCCGGGACAGGGGGATTTCTGGAGGCTACACCTTC

D gene: .
J gene: TRBJ1-2
V gene: TRBV28
clone size: .
CDR3 protein: CASSLLSLGGNYGYTF
CDR3 DNA: TGTGCCAGCAGTTTATTATCATTGGGGGGAAACTATGGCTACACCTTC

D gene: .
J gene: TRBJ2-7
V gene: TRBV9
clone size: .
CDR3 protein: CASSVGGAGYEQYF
CDR3 DNA: TGTGCCAGCAGCGTAGGTGGGGCAGGGTACGAGCAGTACTTC

D gene: .
J gene: TRBJ2-5
V gene: TRBV6-2/TRBV6-3
clone size: .
CDR3 protein: CASSSQETQYF
CDR3 DNA: TGTGCCAGCAGTTCACAAGAGACCCAGTACTTC

D gene: .
J gene: TRBJ1-5
V gene: TRBV4-1
clone size: .
CDR3 protein: CASSQNQGIAYQPQHF
CDR3 DNA: TGCGCCAGCAGCCAGAATCAGGGCATAGCTTATCAGCCCCAGCATTTT

D gene: .
J gene: TRBJ2-7
V gene: TRBV28
clone size: .
CDR3 protein: CASSIRYEQYF
CDR3 DNA: TGTGCCAGCAGTATTCGTTACGAGCAGTACTTC

D gene: TRBD1
J gene: TRBJ1-2
V gene: TRBV28
clone size: .
CDR3 protein: CASSPPGTEVYGYTF
CDR3 DNA: TGTGCCAGCAGTCCTCCCGGGACAGAAGTCTATGGCTACACCTTC

D gene: .
J gene: TRBJ2-3
V gene: TRBV28
clone size: .
CDR3 protein: CASMGRLGVLTDTQYF
CDR3 DNA: TGTGCCAGCATGGGGAGGCTAGGTGTACTCACAGATACGCAGTATTTT